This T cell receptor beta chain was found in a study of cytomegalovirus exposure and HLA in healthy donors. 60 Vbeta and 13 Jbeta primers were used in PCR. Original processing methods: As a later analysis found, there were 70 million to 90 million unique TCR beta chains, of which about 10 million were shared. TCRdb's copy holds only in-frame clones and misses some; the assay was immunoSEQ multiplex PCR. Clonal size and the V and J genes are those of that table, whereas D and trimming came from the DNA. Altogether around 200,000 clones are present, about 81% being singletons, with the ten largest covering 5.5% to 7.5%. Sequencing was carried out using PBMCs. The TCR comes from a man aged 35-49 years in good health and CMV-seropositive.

CDR3 bases: TGCGCCAGCAGCTGCAAGAAGGGGTGCTCCTACGAGCAGTACGTC. It codes for CASSCKKGCSYEQYV. The chain has TRBV5-1 and TRBJ2-7, with a weak D call TRBD1 (5 bases). Trimming pared 3 bases from V and 0 bases from J, leaving 13 bases between. CDR1 is SGHRS, CDR2 YFSETQ, per germline. The CDR3 is 15 amino acids.